Reported below is one TCR beta chain. Germline V CDR1 and CDR2: SGHAT, FQNNGV. The ends were cut back, 3 bases at V and 2 bases at J, with 10 bases in the middle. This CDR3 has 15 residues. The data are from a study of OX40 agonist ivuxolimab in advanced cancers. TCRdb keeps only in-frame clones here, not all; method: immunoSEQ multiplex PCR. The data show about 72,000 clones, about 85% seen once. This TCR derives from an adult with an advanced solid tumor such as melanoma, head and neck, liver or kidney cancer. This chain joins TRBV11-2 and TRBJ1-4; weak D call: TRBD1 (5 bases). Sample: CD4+ or CD8+ T cells sorted from blood, taken in a trial of the OX40 agonist ivuxolimab. CDR3 amino acids: CASSLGGSTNEKLFF. The CDR3 nucleotides read TGTGCCAGCAGCTTGGGGGGGAGCACTAATGAAAAACTGTTTTTT.